The sequence of this T cell receptor beta chain was determined in a study of PD-1 blockade in classical Hodgkin lymphoma. Here immunoSEQ multiplex PCR was the method, and the copy in TCRdb shows in-frame clones only, minus some. This table has tens of thousands of clones, about 80% appearing once. This clone has a handful of counts. Regarding time point: cycle 4 day 1 (C4D1), after about 6 weeks of nivolumab. Every patient relapsed after autologous stem cell transplantation, and brentuximab vedotin exposure varied. CDR1 is SGHTS and CDR2 is YDEGEE in the germline V gene. Trimming removed 9 bases at V and 4 bases at J, with 16 bases between. This CDR3 comprises 13 residues.

The sequencing here drew on peripheral blood mononuclear cells (PBMCs), taken before the fourth cycle of nivolumab. The chain links TRBV5-8 to TRBJ1-1, with D unresolved. The clonotype was recovered from a human donor with classical Hodgkin lymphoma. This CDR3 is CATASQATTEAFF. The CDR3 DNA follows: TGTGCCACCGCTAGCCAGGCTACCACTGAAGCTTTCTTT.